This T cell receptor (beta chain) was captured in a study of T cell responses to AZD1222 COVID-19 vaccine. About the study: Pooling of second doses given at about 4 or about 12 weeks was done. Findings of the study overall: Donors were chiefly white British, with a greater number of females, and clonal diversity was perhaps underestimated.

This clone was counted once. Its antigen is unknown. This CDR3 has 14 residues. Germline V gene sequence: CDR1 SGDLS, CDR2 YYNGEE. The V end was cut by 7 bases, the J end by 2 bases, with 15 bases between. Libraries were prepared by immunoSEQ multiplex PCR; TCRdb keeps only in-frame clonotypes and omits some of them. Of approximately 64,000 clones detected, 84% appear once; the ten largest clones hold about 7%. V gene TRBV9 combines with J gene TRBJ1-1, with D possibly being TRBD1 (6 bases). The receptor comes from an adult in good health. Sequences were derived from peripheral blood, sampled on day 0 of AZD1222 vaccination. The CDR3 DNA follows: TGTGCCAGCCACGCGGGGGCTGGAAACACTGAAGCTTTCTTT. Translating it yields CASHAGAGNTEAFF.